Sequencing of this T cell receptor beta chain was carried out in a study of T cell responses to AZD1222 COVID-19 vaccine. Across the whole study: Pooling was applied to second doses at about 4 or about 12 weeks. Study results and caveats: Repertoires were obtained only post-peak T cell response. Spike as a whole was targeted by vaccine-associated CD4 TCRs, dominant at 160-218 and 743-854. Unmutated variant regions are reportedly targeted by nearly half of spike-specific TCRs.

Sequencing used immunoSEQ multiplex PCR; TCRdb keeps in-frame clones, though not all of them. The table shows around 86,000 clones, with about 90% occurring only once. Details on this clone: Antigen specificity is unknown.

This CDR3 is 15 amino acids long. Trimming shortened V by 6 bases and J by 3 bases, and 14 bases separated the two germline ends. Germline assignment: CDR1 KGHSH and CDR2 LQKENI. The material sequenced was peripheral blood, taken on day 0 of AZD1222 vaccination. The chain joins TRBV18 to TRBJ2-2; weak D call: TRBD1 (5 bases). The receptor was isolated from an adult in good health. The CDR3 here is CASSPRVHDTGELFF. Written as DNA, the CDR3 is TGTGCCAGCTCCCCCAGGGTTCATGACACCGGGGAGCTGTTTTTT. Based on the CDR3 plus reference TRBV18 and TRBJ2-2, the full variable domain is NAGVMQNPRHLVRRRGQEARLRCSPMKGHSHVYWYRQLPEEGLKFMVYLQKENIIDESGMPKERFSAEFPKEGPSILRIQQVVRGDSAAYFCASSPRVHDTGELFFGEGSRLTVL.